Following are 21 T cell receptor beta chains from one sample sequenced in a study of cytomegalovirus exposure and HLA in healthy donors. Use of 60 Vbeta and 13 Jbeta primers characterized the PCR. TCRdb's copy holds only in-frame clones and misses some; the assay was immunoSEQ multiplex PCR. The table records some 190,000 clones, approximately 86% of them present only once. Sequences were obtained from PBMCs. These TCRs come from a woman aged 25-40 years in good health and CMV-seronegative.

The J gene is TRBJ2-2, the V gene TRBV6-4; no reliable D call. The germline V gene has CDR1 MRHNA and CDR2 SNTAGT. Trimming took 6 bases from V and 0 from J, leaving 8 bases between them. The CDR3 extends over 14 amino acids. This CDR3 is CASREFANTGELFF. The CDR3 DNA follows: TGTGCCAGCAGAGAGTTCGCGAACACCGGGGAGCTGTTTTTT.

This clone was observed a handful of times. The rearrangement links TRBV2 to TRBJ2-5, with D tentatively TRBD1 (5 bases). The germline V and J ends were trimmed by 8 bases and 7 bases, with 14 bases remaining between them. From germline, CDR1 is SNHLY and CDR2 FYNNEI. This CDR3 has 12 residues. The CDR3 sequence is CASARPQGTQYF. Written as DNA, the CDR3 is TGTGCCAGCGCCCGACCCCAGGGGACCCAGTACTTC.

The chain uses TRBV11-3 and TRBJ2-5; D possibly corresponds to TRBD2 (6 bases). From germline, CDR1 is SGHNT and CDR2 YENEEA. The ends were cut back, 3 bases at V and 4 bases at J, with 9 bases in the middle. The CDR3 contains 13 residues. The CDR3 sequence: CASSFKGGETQYF. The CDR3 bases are TGTGCCAGCAGCTTTAAGGGAGGAGAGACCCAGTACTTC.

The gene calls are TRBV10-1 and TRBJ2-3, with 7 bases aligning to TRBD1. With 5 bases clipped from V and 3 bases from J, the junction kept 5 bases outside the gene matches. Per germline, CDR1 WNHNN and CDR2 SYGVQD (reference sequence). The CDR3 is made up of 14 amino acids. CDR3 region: CASSRTGATDTQYF. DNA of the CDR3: TGCGCCAGCAGTAGGACAGGTGCAACAGATACGCAGTATTTT.

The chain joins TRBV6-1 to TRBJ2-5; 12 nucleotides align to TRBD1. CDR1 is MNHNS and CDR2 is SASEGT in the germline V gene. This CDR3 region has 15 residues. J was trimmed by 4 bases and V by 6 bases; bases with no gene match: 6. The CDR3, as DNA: TGTGCCAGCAGGCCCGGGACAGGGGGCGTAGAGACCCAGTACTTC. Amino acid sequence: CASRPGTGGVETQYF.

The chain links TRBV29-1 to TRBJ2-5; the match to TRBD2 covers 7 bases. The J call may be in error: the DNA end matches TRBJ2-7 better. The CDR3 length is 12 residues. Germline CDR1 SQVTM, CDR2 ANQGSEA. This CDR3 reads CSVSSGSYEQYF. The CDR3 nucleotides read TGCAGCGTATCTAGCGGCTCCTACGAGCAGTACTTC.

CDR3 amino acids: CASSSDHEGTAEKQFF. In DNA, the CDR3 is TGTGCCAGTAGTTCGGACCATGAAGGCACAGCGGAAAAGCAGTTCTTC. The chain is built from TRBV19 and TRBJ2-1; D perhaps matches TRBD2 (5 bases). Deletions cut 5 bases from V and 11 bases from J, with 25 bases between. Germline V gene data show CDR1 as LNHDA and CDR2 as SQIVND (reference sequence). CDR3 size: 16 residues.

The DNA of the CDR3 is TGTGCCAGCAGCATCGTAGGAGGAACCCAGTACTTC. It encodes CASSIVGGTQYF. The rearrangement joins TRBV9 to TRBJ2-5; a possible D gene is TRBD2 (5 bases). This CDR3 region has 12 residues. V lost 4 bases and J 8 bases, leaving 12 bases between the germline ends. Germline V gene sequence: CDR1 SGDLS, CDR2 YYNGEE.

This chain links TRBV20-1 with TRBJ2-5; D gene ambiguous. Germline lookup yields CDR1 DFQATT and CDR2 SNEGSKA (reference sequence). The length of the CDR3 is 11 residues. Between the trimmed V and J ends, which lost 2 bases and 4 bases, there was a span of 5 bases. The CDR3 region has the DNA TGCAGTGCTAGATCTCCAGAGACCCAGTACTTC. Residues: CSARSPETQYF.

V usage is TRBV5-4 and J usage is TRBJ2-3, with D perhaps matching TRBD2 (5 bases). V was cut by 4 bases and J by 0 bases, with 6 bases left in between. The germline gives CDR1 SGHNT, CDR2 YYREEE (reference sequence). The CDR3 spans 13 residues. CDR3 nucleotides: TGTGCCAGCAGCCCGGGGAGCACAGATACGCAGTATTTT. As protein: CASSPGSTDTQYF.

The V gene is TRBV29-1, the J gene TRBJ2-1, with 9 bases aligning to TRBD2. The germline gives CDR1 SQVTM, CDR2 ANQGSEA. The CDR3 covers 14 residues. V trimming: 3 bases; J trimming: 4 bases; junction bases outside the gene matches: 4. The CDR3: CSVDPSGTYNEQFF. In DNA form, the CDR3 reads TGCAGCGTTGACCCTAGCGGGACATACAATGAGCAGTTCTTC.

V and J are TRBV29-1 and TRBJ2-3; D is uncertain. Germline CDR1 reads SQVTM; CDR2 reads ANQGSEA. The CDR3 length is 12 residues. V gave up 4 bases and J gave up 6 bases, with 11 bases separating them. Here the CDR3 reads CSVAVGADTQYF. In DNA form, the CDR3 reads TGCAGCGTTGCGGTTGGTGCGGATACGCAGTATTTT.

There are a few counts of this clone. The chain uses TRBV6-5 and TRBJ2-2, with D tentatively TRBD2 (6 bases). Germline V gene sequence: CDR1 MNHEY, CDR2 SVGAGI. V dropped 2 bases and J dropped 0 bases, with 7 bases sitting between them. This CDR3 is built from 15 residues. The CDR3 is CASSYRGTNTGELFF. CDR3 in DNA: TGTGCCAGCAGTTACCGGGGGACGAACACCGGGGAGCTGTTTTTT.

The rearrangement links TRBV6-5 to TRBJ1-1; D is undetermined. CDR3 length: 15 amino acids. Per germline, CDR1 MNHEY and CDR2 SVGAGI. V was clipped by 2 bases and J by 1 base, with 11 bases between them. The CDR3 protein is CASSYPGTTNTEAFF. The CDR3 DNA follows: TGTGCCAGCAGTTACCCTGGCACAACGAACACTGAAGCTTTCTTT.

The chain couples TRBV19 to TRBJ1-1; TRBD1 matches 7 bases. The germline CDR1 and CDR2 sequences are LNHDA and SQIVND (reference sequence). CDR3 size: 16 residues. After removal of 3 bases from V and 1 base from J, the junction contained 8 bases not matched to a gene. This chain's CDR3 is CASSIGWDSSNTEAFF. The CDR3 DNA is TGTGCCAGTAGTATCGGATGGGACAGCTCGAACACTGAAGCTTTCTTT. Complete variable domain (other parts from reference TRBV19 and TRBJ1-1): DGGITQSPKYLFRKEGQNVTLSCEQNLNHDAMYWYRQDPGQGLRLIYYSQIVNDFQKGDIAEGYSVSREKKESFPLTVTSAQKNPTAFYLCASSIGWDSSNTEAFFGQGTRLTVV.

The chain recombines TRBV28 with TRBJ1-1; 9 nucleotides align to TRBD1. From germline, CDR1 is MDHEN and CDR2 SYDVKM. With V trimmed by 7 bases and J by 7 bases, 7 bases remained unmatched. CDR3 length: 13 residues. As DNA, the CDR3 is TGTGCCAGCACTTCCGGGACAGGGCTTGAAGCTTTCTTT. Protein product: CASTSGTGLEAFF.

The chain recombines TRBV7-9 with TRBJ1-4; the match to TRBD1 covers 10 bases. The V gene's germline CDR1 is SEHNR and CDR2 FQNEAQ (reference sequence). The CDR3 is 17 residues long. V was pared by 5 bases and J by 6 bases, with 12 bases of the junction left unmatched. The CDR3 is CASSPGQGNYRDEKLFF. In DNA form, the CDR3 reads TGTGCCAGCAGCCCGGGACAGGGGAACTATCGGGATGAAAAACTGTTTTTT.

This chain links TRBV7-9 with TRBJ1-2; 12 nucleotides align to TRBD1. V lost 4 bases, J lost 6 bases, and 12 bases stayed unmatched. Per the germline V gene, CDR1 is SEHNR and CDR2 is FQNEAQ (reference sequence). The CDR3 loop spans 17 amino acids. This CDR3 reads CASSSGGGQGARHGYTF. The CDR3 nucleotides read TGTGCCAGCAGCTCGGGTGGGGGACAGGGGGCACGACATGGCTACACCTTC.

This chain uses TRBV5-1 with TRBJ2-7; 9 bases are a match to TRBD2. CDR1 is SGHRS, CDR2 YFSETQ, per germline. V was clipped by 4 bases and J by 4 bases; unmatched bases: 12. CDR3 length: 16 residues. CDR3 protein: CASSRDQGTSLYEQYF. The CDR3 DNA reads TGCGCCAGCAGCAGGGACCAGGGGACTAGCCTGTACGAGCAGTACTTC.

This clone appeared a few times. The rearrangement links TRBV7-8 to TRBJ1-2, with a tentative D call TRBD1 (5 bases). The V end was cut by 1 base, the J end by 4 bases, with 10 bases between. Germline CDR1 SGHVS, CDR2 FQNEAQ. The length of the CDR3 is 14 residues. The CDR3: CASSLDQGFYGYTF. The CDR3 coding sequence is TGTGCCAGCAGCTTAGACCAGGGTTTCTATGGCTACACCTTC.

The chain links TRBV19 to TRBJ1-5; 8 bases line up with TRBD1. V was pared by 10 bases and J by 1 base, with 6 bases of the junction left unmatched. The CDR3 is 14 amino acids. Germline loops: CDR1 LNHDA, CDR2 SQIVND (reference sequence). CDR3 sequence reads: CATADRASNQPQHF. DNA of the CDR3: TGTGCCACCGCGGACAGGGCGAGCAATCAGCCCCAGCATTTT.